These 2 T cell receptor beta chains originate from one sample sequenced in a study of shared clonotypes between healthy human individuals. The repertoire was sequenced with immunoSEQ multiplex PCR; TCRdb's copy has only in-frame clones and lacks some. The sample yields about 2.3 million clones, 85% to 95% seen once. The specimen was naive CD4+ T cells from PBMCs. Subset denoted: CD45RA+ positively selected. The receptors were gathered from a man between 18 and 35 years old in good health. Some clones in this sample may be carry-over from other donors' samples.

This chain links TRBV4-1 with TRBJ1-2, with D hard to call. Germline V CDR1 and CDR2: MGHRA, YSYEKL. CDR3 length: 15 amino acids. Between the trimmed V and J ends, which lost 1 base and 3 bases, there was a span of 12 bases. CDR3 protein: CASSQVGSRDYGYTF. CDR3 nucleotide sequence: TGCGCCAGCAGCCAAGTGGGTAGCCGAGACTATGGCTACACCTTC.

A remark on this clone: The sample has other DNA sequences that encode this CDR3 too. The chain recombines TRBV7-2 with TRBJ1-3; TRBD1 agrees at 7 bases. The V gene's germline CDR1 is SGHTA and CDR2 FQGNSA. CDR3 size: 13 residues. The J segment lost 3 bases and the V segment lost 5 bases, leaving 1 base of the junction unmatched. Here the CDR3 DNA reads TGTGCCAGCAGCCGGACAGGTGGAAACACCATATATTTT. The encoded protein is CASSRTGGNTIYF.